This T cell receptor (beta chain) was sequenced in a study of regulatory T cells in long-lasting Graves disease. On the study more broadly: Graves' disease counted as persistent after over 5 years of antithyroid drugs with positive TSH receptor antibodies.

Trimming took 4 bases from V and 0 from J, leaving 7 bases between them. Germline CDR1 reads LGHDT; CDR2 reads YNNKEL (reference sequence). This CDR3 is 14 amino acids long. Findings of the study overall: Those with persistent disease had in common more public clonotypes (2,741) than new patients (about 970). The study found TRBV28, TRBJ1-2 and TRBJ2-5 favored in persistent disease.

In this sample, this clonotype turned up many times. The antigen is undetermined. The time point denotes: persistent/refractory GD, antithyroid drugs over 5 years with positive TRAb. PBMC-derived RNA was used for the TCR library. For TCR beta, libraries came from iRepertoire HTBI primers and Arm-PCR of CDR3 regions. In the original workflow: Identification of gene segments yielded some 60 TRBV and some 14 TRBJ across samples. TCRdb re-called the multiplex PCR reads with MiXCR, one entry per CDR3 protein. The V and J calls and clone size come from TCRdb's table, not from the authors' own analysis. The repertoire holds under 450,000 distinct CDR3 sequences, with around a quarter as singletons.

Sequencing used peripheral blood mononuclear cells (PBMCs), obtained when the disease was refractory, from a patient treated with antithyroid drugs. The chain employs TRBV3-1 and TRBJ1-5; D unresolved. The receptor was derived from a female donor with Graves disease. The CDR3 sequence is CASSRTYSNQPQHF. The CDR3 DNA sequence: TGTGCCAGCAGCCGGACCTATAGCAATCAGCCCCAGCATTTT.